The 16 T cell receptor beta chains presented below share a single source sample, sequenced in a study of graft-versus-host responses after intestinal transplantation. For these TCRs, the target antigens are not known. TCRdb keeps only in-frame clones here, not all; method: immunoSEQ multiplex PCR. Of over 100,000 clones listed, over 85% are singletons. The input for sequencing was unstimulated CD4+ T cells sorted from spleen or lymph node cells, taken before transplant. These receptors originate from a human donor who was the organ donor for an intestinal transplant.

The rearrangement joins TRBV6-5 to TRBJ1-1, with 11 nucleotides matching TRBD1. The CDR3 spans 15 residues. Germline values: CDR1 MNHEY, CDR2 SVGAGI. Trimming removed 6 bases from V and 3 bases from J; junction bases left unmatched: 6. This CDR3 reads CASSPGTGGYTEAFF. The CDR3 bases are TGTGCCAGCAGCCCCGGGACAGGGGGTTACACTGAAGCTTTCTTT.

The chain combines TRBV21-1 with TRBJ2-1; TRBD2, as called in the table, went unchecked against the DNA. TRBV21-1 is classified as a pseudogene. The CDR3 totals 23 residues. In nucleotides, the CDR3 is TGTGCCAGCAGCAAATTCAAGGAGTCACGTGCTAGCGGGACCCGAAGCTCCTACAATGAGCAGTTCTTC. This gives the protein CASSKFKESRASGTRSSYNEQFF.

The chain uses TRBV25-1 and TRBJ2-7; 10 nucleotides align to TRBD1. Trimming cost V 3 bases and J 1 base; bases outside gene matches: 3. The germline CDR1 and CDR2 sequences are MGHDK and SYGVNS. The CDR3 consists of 15 residues. CDR3 nucleotide sequence: TGTGCCAGCAGTGACCGGGACAGGGGATCCTACGAGCAGTACTTC. Amino acid sequence: CASSDRDRGSYEQYF.

The rearrangement uses TRBV5-4 and TRBJ2-5; a weak D match, TRBD1 (6 bases). V was trimmed by 5 bases and J by 5 bases, leaving 19 bases between them. This CDR3 comprises 15 residues. Looked up from germline, CDR1 is SGHNT and CDR2 is YYREEE (reference sequence). CDR3 in amino acids: CASSRYGTLRETQYF. CDR3 nucleotides: TGTGCCAGCAGTCGATACGGGACATTGCGGGAGACCCAGTACTTC.

J is TRBJ1-5 and V is TRBV4-2; D possibly corresponds to TRBD1 (5 bases). V gave up 0 bases and J gave up 3 bases, with 15 bases separating them. The CDR3 is 17 amino acids. Germline V gene data show CDR1 as LGHNA and CDR2 as YNFKEQ. CDR3 DNA: TGTGCCAGCAGCCAAGATCGCGGGGCCGGATCCAATCAGCCCCAGCATTTT. This sequence encodes CASSQDRGAGSNQPQHF.

J is TRBJ2-5 and V is TRBV30; D is perhaps TRBD1 or TRBD2 (5 bases each). V dropped 4 bases and J dropped 4 bases, with 10 bases sitting between them. The CDR3 spans 12 residues. Germline CDR1 is GTSNPN and CDR2 is SVGIG (reference sequence). CDR3 sequence (DNA): TGTGCCTGGACCAGTGGGGGAGAGACCCAGTACTTC. Amino acids: CAWTSGGETQYF.

The chain links TRBV7-9 to TRBJ2-3; D is possibly TRBD2 (5 bases). V was cut by 2 bases and J by 4 bases, with 16 bases left in between. The CDR3 runs to 16 residues. Germline V gene data show CDR1 as SEHNR and CDR2 as FQNEAQ (reference sequence). CDR3 sequence (DNA): TGTGCCAGCAGCTTATTCTTGGGAGATAGGGCAGATACGCAGTATTTT. Its translation is CASSLFLGDRADTQYF.

V gene TRBV19 combines with J gene TRBJ1-5, with D unclear. The CDR3 runs to 14 residues. Trimming removed 4 bases from V and 0 bases from J, with 7 bases in between. In germline, CDR1 is LNHDA, CDR2 SQIVND (reference sequence). The CDR3 DNA reads as TGTGCCAGTAGTAAACGTTATAGCAATCAGCCCCAGCATTTT. It codes for CASSKRYSNQPQHF. The variable domain in full, completed from reference TRBV19 and TRBJ1-5, reads DGGITQSPKYLFRKEGQNVTLSCEQNLNHDAMYWYRQDPGQGLRLIYYSQIVNDFQKGDIAEGYSVSREKKESFPLTVTSAQKNPTAFYLCASSKRYSNQPQHFGDGTRLSIL.

This clone was recorded once. The chain has TRBV7-2 and TRBJ2-1, with D possibly TRBD2 on 5 matching bases. V shed 2 bases and J shed 12 bases, with 14 bases lying between them. Germline assignment: CDR1 SGHTA and CDR2 FQGNSA. CDR3 length: 13 residues. The chain's CDR3 is CASSLNAGSGQFF. CDR3 nucleotide sequence: TGTGCCAGCAGCTTAAACGCGGGCAGCGGGCAGTTCTTC.

The V call is TRBV10-3, the J call TRBJ1-6; 8 nucleotides match TRBD1. From germline, CDR1 is ENHRY and CDR2 SYGVKD. V trimming: 0 bases; J trimming: 7 bases; junction bases outside the gene matches: 2. CDR3 length: 15 residues. This CDR3 is CAISESRTGNSPLHF. The CDR3 region has the DNA TGTGCCATCAGTGAGTCGCGGACAGGGAATTCACCCCTCCACTTT.

The J gene is TRBJ2-1, the V gene TRBV4-3; 7 bases match TRBD2. This CDR3 has 19 residues. The ends lost 0 bases at V and 0 bases at J; junction bases unmatched: 11. Looked up from germline, CDR1 is LGHNA and CDR2 is YSLEER. The DNA of the CDR3 is TGCGCCAGCAGCCAAGAATTTCGCAGCGGGGTAAGCTCCTACAATGAGCAGTTCTTC. Its protein product is CASSQEFRSGVSSYNEQFF.

The CDR3 sequence is CASSKQPTNEKLFF. DNA of the CDR3: TGTGCCAGCAGTAAACAACCAACTAATGAAAAACTGTTTTTT. V gene TRBV9 combines with J gene TRBJ1-4; D ambiguous. CDR1 and CDR2 from the germline V gene are SGDLS and YYNGEE. The germline V and J ends were trimmed by 5 bases and 0 bases, with 8 bases remaining between them. CDR3 size: 14 residues.

This chain uses TRBV15 with TRBJ1-4, with 7 bases matching TRBD1. V trimming: 5 bases; J trimming: 8 bases; junction bases outside the gene matches: 8. Per the germline V gene, CDR1 is LNHNV and CDR2 is YYDKDF (reference sequence). The CDR3 sequence is 14 residues long. The CDR3 loop reads CATSVDRGREKLFF. CDR3 nucleotide sequence: TGTGCCACCAGCGTAGATAGGGGGCGAGAAAAACTGTTTTTT.

The J gene is TRBJ2-1, the V gene TRBV2; TRBD2 might be the D (6 bases). The CDR3 is made up of 13 amino acids. CDR1 is SNHLY and CDR2 is FYNNEI in the germline V gene. The V end lost 8 bases, the J end lost 7 bases, and 15 bases lay between the germline ends. CDR3 in amino acids: CASQRDWKNEQFF. The CDR3 coding sequence is TGTGCCAGCCAAAGGGACTGGAAGAATGAGCAGTTCTTC.

J is TRBJ2-5 and V is TRBV29-1; 7 nucleotides agree with TRBD1. The CDR3 has 15 residues. CDR1 and CDR2 (germline): SQVTM, ANQGSEA. Unmatched junction bases numbered 6, after V lost 1 base and J lost 1 base. CDR3 protein: CSVEARDRSQETQYF. CDR3 nucleotide sequence: TGCAGCGTTGAAGCACGGGACAGATCCCAAGAGACCCAGTACTTC.

The V call is TRBV30, the J call TRBJ2-7; 10 bases fit TRBD1. CDR1 and CDR2 (germline): GTSNPN, SVGIG (reference sequence). Losses at the gene ends were 1 base for V and 0 bases for J; bases not matched to a gene: 3. This CDR3 region has 15 residues. CDR3 bases: TGTGCCTGGAGTGCCGGGACAGGGGTCTCCTACGAGCAGTACTTC. It is translated as CAWSAGTGVSYEQYF.